What follows are 3 T cell receptor beta chains derived from one specimen sequenced in a study of regulatory T cells in long-lasting Graves disease. Time point here: newly diagnosed GD, antithyroid drugs for less than 3 months. Making the TCR library involved RNA that had been extracted from PBMCs. Combining iRepertoire HTBI primers with Arm-PCR of CDR3 regions, the authors built TCR beta libraries. TCRdb reprocessed the multiplex PCR reads via MiXCR and lists one record per CDR3 protein. The top ten clones hold about 24% of a sample with 350,000 to 400,000 distinct CDR3 sequences, 15% to 18% of them seen once. This material consisted of peripheral blood mononuclear cells (PBMCs), taken at new diagnosis, from a patient treated with antithyroid drugs. These receptors originate from a female donor with Graves disease.

In its sample, this clonotype was seen many times. The J gene is TRBJ1-1, the V gene TRBV6-5; 10 positions agree with TRBD1. The ends lost 4 bases at V and 6 bases at J; junction bases unmatched: 8. The CDR3 length is 15 residues. Germline lookup yields CDR1 MNHEY and CDR2 SVGAGI. The CDR3 loop reads CASSWGDRGNAEAFF. The CDR3 DNA sequence: TGTGCCAGCAGTTGGGGGGACAGGGGAAACGCTGAAGCTTTCTTT.

This clonotype appeared many times. V is TRBV19 and J is TRBJ1-2; 10 positions match TRBD1. The ends lost 3 bases at V and 4 bases at J; junction bases unmatched: 2. Germline CDR1 is LNHDA and CDR2 is SQIVND (reference sequence). The CDR3 has 14 amino acids. CDR3 nucleotide sequence: TGTGCCAGTAGTATCGGGACAGGGGCCTATGGCTACACCTTC. Protein sequence: CASSIGTGAYGYTF.

The sample holds many counts of this clonotype. The V call is TRBV12-3 or TRBV12-4, the J call TRBJ2-3, with 9 positions matching TRBD2. V was pared by 6 bases and J by 0 bases, with 4 bases of the junction left unmatched. This CDR3 region has 15 residues. The CDR3 spells CASSYSGSSTDTQYF. As DNA, the CDR3 is TGTGCCAGCAGCTATAGCGGGAGTAGCACAGATACGCAGTATTTT.